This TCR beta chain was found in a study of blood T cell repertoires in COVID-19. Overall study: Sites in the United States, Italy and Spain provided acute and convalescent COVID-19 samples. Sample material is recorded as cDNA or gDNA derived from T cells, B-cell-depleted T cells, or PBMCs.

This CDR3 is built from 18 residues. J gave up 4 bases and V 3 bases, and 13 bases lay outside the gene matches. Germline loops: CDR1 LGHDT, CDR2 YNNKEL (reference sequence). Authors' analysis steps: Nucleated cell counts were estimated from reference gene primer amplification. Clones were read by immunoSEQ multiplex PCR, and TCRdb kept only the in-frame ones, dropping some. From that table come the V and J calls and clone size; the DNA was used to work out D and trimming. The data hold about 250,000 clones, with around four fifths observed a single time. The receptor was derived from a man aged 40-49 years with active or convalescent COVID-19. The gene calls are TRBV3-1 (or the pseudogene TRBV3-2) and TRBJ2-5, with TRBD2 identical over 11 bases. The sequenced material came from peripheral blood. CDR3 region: CASSQGLAGGASIETQYF. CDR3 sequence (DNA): TGTGCCAGCAGCCAGGGGCTAGCGGGAGGAGCATCGATAGAGACCCAGTACTTC.